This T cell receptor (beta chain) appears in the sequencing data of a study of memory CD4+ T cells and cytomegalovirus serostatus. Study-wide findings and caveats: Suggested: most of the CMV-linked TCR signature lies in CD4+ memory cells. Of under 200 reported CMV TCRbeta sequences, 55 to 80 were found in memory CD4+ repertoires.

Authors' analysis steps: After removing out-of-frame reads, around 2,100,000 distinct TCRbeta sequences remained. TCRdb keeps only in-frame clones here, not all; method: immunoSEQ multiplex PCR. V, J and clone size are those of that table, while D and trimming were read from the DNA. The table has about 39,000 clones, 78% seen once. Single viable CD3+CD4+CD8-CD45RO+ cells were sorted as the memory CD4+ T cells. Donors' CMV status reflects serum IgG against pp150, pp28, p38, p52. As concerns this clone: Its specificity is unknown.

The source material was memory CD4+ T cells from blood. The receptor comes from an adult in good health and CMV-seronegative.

The CDR3 protein is CASSQVNLVSYNEQFF. DNA of the CDR3: TGCGCCAGCAGCCAAGTTAATCTTGTCTCCTACAATGAGCAGTTCTTC. This chain uses TRBV4-1 with TRBJ2-1; D is undetermined. V was pared by 1 base and J by 0 bases, with 10 bases between. The CDR3 sequence is 16 residues long. CDR1 MGHRA and CDR2 YSYEKL come from the germline V gene.